The source of this T cell receptor beta chain is a study of molecular identifiers for immune sequencing clone quantification. The CDR3 is made up of 10 amino acids. The V gene lost 6 bases and the J gene lost 5 bases, with 4 bases spanning the gap. CDR1 and CDR2 from the germline V gene are SGHTA and FQGNSA. This clonotype has more than one count but fewer than ten. TCRdb reprocessed the PCR reads with MiXCR, giving one entry per CDR3 protein. Of around 100,000 distinct CDR3 sequences detected, about 35% appear once; the ten largest clones hold roughly 4.2%. Input material: naive CD8+ T cells from blood, with Jurkat cell RNA spiked in. The subset here: FACS-sorted CD8+CD4-CCR7+CD45RA+ naive T cells. The chain employs TRBV7-2 and TRBJ1-1; no reliable D call. This TCR was sampled from a human donor in good health. Some libraries in this study had Jurkat cell RNA spiked in. Here the CDR3 DNA reads TGTGCCAGCAGGGGAACTGAAGCTTTCTTT. Translation gives CASRGTEAFF.